Presented here are 14 T cell receptor beta chains from one specimen sequenced in a study of OX40 agonist ivuxolimab in advanced cancers. Only in-frame clones appear in the TCRdb table, and some are missing; sequencing was by immunoSEQ multiplex PCR. In the table there are tens of thousands of clones, 80% to 95% of which are singletons. This specimen consisted of CD4+ or CD8+ T cells sorted from blood, obtained in a trial of the OX40 agonist ivuxolimab. The origin of the receptors is an adult with an advanced solid tumor such as melanoma, head and neck, liver or kidney cancer.

The chain carries TRBV4-1 and TRBJ2-3; 13 positions agree with TRBD2. The CDR3 contains 16 residues. J lost 2 bases, V lost 4 bases, and 3 bases had no gene match. Germline V lookup: CDR1 MGHRA, CDR2 YSYEKL. Written as DNA, the CDR3 is TGCGCCAGCAGCCGGGGACTAGCGGGATCCACAGATACGCAGTATTTT. This sequence encodes CASSRGLAGSTDTQYF.

The chain couples TRBV7-2 to TRBJ2-5; maybe TRBD2 (7 bases). This CDR3 has 16 residues. Trimming cost V 5 bases and J 1 base, with 17 bases left between them. From germline, CDR1 is SGHTA and CDR2 FQGNSA. The CDR3 spells CASSQGGAISQETQYF. Written as DNA, the CDR3 is TGTGCCAGCAGCCAAGGGGGGGCTATTAGCCAAGAGACCCAGTACTTC. Supplemented by reference TRBV7-2 and TRBJ2-5, the full variable domain reads GAGVSQSPSNKVTEKGKDVELRCDPISGHTALYWYRQSLGQGLEFLIYFQGNSAPDKSGLPSDRFSAERTGGSVSTLTIQRTQQEDSAVYLCASSQGGAISQETQYFGPGTRLLVL.

The rearrangement links TRBV30 to TRBJ1-1; D gene unclear. The CDR3 has 11 residues. V was pared by 2 bases and J by 7 bases, with 8 bases between. Germline loops: CDR1 GTSNPN, CDR2 SVGIG (reference sequence). The DNA of the CDR3 is TGTGCCTGGAGTCTGCGCCTTGAAGCTTTCTTT. This gives the protein CAWSLRLEAFF.

The V and J genes are TRBV11-2 and TRBJ1-3; D ambiguous. Germline-derived CDR1 and CDR2 are SGHAT and FQNNGV. There are 13 residues in the CDR3. V was cut by 0 bases and J by 8 bases, with 8 bases left in between. DNA of the CDR3: TGTGCCAGCAGCTTAGAGAGGATTTACACCATATATTTT. Protein product: CASSLERIYTIYF.

The gene calls are TRBV10-3 and TRBJ2-1, with 11 bases identical to TRBD1. The CDR3 has 19 amino acids. V was clipped by 3 bases and J by 3 bases; unmatched bases: 13. CDR1 ENHRY and CDR2 SYGVKD come from the germline V gene. CDR3 residues: CAISDKGTGGGEYYNEQFF. The DNA of the CDR3 is TGTGCCATCAGTGATAAAGGGACAGGGGGAGGCGAGTACTACAATGAGCAGTTCTTC.

This sequence joins TRBV30 and TRBJ2-2; 10 nucleotides align to TRBD2. The ends lost 3 bases at V and 3 bases at J; junction bases unmatched: 7. CDR1 is GTSNPN, CDR2 SVGIG, per germline (reference sequence). This CDR3 has 16 residues. The CDR3 DNA follows: TGTGCCTGGAGGCGTTTAGGGACTAGCGACACCGGGGAGCTGTTTTTT. It codes for CAWRRLGTSDTGELFF.

The CDR3 nucleotides read TGTGCCAGCAGCTTGCCCCCGGGGGGCTATTATGGCTACACCTTC. As protein: CASSLPPGGYYGYTF. The J gene is TRBJ1-2, the V gene TRBV5-4; tentative D call: TRBD1 (6 bases). The V gene's germline CDR1 is SGHNT and CDR2 YYREEE (reference sequence). The CDR3 is made up of 15 amino acids. Trimming took off 1 base at V and 5 bases at J, with 15 bases between the two ends. The variable domain in full, completed from reference TRBV5-4 and TRBJ1-2, reads ETGVTQSPTHLIKTRGQQVTLRCSSQSGHNTVSWYQQALGQGPQFIFQYYREEENGRGNFPPRFSGLQFPNYSSELNVNALELDDSALYLCASSLPPGGYYGYTFGSGTRLTVV.

The V gene is TRBV28, the J gene TRBJ2-7; 8 bases align to TRBD2. The trim removed 7 bases at V and 1 base at J, leaving 3 bases unmatched. This CDR3 spans 13 amino acids. The V gene's germline CDR1 is MDHEN and CDR2 SYDVKM. CDR3 loop: CASNSGSSYEQYF. CDR3 in DNA: TGTGCCAGCAACAGCGGGAGTTCCTACGAGCAGTACTTC.

This clone occurred a few times. The chain has TRBV18 and TRBJ2-1; D uncertain. V was cut by 3 bases and J by 5 bases, with 11 bases left in between. The CDR3 covers 14 residues. The V gene's germline CDR1 is KGHSH and CDR2 LQKENI. The CDR3 nucleotides read TGTGCCAGCTCACCTTACGAACAGAACAATGAGCAGTTCTTC. Translation: CASSPYEQNNEQFF.

This chain joins TRBV25-1 and TRBJ2-1; 14 bases match TRBD2. This CDR3 contains 15 residues. The V and J ends lost 5 bases and 6 bases, in that order; junction bases with no gene match: 3. Germline CDR1 and CDR2: MGHDK and SYGVNS. As DNA, the CDR3 is TGTGCCAGCAGTTCGGGACTAGCGGGAGTCAATGAGCAGTTCTTC. This encodes CASSSGLAGVNEQFF. Variable domain in full (rest from reference TRBV25-1 and TRBJ2-1): EADIYQTPRYLVIGTGKKITLECSQTMGHDKMYWYQQDPGMELHLIHYSYGVNSTEKGDLSSESTVSRIRTEHFPLTLESARPSHTSQYLCASSSGLAGVNEQFFGPGTRLTVL.

As to this clone: One junction end does not reproduce the germline sequence, and a read error may be involved. The chain uses TRBV5-8 and TRBJ1-2, with no clear D. The CDR3 consists of 12 residues. CDR1 and CDR2 from the germline V gene are SGHTS and YDEGEE. CDR3 sequence reads: CASSPTWTAFAF. Written as DNA, the CDR3 is TGTGCCAGCAGCCCCACGTGGACGGCGTTTGCCTTC.

The table lists this clone with a few counts. The chain has TRBV6-5 and TRBJ2-7; a possible D gene is TRBD1 (6 bases). In germline, CDR1 is MNHEY, CDR2 SVGAGI. The CDR3 runs 15 residues. V was shortened by 2 bases and J by 0 bases, with 11 bases between the two germline ends. CDR3 coding DNA: TGTGCCAGCAGTTACGATGGGACACACTCCTACGAGCAGTACTTC. This translates into CASSYDGTHSYEQYF.

The chain recombines TRBV11-2 with TRBJ2-1, with TRBD2 matching 9 bases. V lost 3 bases, J lost 9 bases, and 6 bases stayed unmatched. CDR3 length: 14 amino acids. Germline V gene lookup returns CDR1 SGHAT and CDR2 FQNNGV. The CDR3 nucleotides read TGTGCCAGCAGCTTGACTAGCGGTATCCCTGAGCAGTTCTTC. Residues: CASSLTSGIPEQFF.

J is TRBJ2-7 and V is TRBV5-1; 9 nucleotides match TRBD1. The ends lost 4 bases at V and 5 bases at J; junction bases unmatched: 10. Germline values: CDR1 SGHRS, CDR2 YFSETQ. The CDR3 has 15 amino acids. DNA of the CDR3: TGCGCCAGCAGCGCCTCCGGGACAGGGCCTGACGAGCAGTACTTC. Its protein is CASSASGTGPDEQYF.